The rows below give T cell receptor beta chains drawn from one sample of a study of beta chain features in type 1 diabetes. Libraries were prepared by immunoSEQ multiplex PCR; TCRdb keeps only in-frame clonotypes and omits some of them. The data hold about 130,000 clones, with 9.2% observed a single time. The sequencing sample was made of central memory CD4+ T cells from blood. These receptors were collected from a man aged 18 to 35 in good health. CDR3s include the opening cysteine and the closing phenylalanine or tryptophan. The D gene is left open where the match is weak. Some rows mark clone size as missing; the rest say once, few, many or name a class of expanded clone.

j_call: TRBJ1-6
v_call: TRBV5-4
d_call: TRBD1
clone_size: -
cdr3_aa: CASSPGQSGSYNSPLHF
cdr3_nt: TGTGCCAGCAGCCCGGGACAGTCCGGGTCCTATAATTCACCCCTCCACTTT

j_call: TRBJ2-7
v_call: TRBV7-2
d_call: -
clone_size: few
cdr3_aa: CASSLGIQGSYEQYF
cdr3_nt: TGTGCCAGCAGCTTAGGGATACAGGGATCCTACGAGCAGTACTTC

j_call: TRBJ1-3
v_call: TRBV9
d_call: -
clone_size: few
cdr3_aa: CASSRDYSGNTIYF
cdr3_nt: TGTGCCAGCAGCCGGGATTACTCTGGAAACACCATATATTTT

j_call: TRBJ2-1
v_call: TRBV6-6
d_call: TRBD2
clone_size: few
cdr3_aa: CASRQGLAGGNEQFF
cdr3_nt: TGTGCCAGCAGACAGGGACTAGCGGGGGGAAATGAGCAGTTCTTC

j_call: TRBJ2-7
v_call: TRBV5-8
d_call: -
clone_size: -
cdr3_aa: CASSSLLGGYEQYF
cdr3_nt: TGTGCCAGCAGCAGCTTGTTAGGGGGCTACGAGCAGTACTTC

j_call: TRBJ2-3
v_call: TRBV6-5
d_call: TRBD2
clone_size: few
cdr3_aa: CASSYSGEVRDTQYF
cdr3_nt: TGTGCCAGCAGTTACAGCGGGGAGGTTAGAGATACGCAGTATTTT

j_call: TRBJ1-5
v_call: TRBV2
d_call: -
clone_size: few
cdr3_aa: CASSEAEAHQPQHF
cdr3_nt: TGTGCCAGCAGTGAAGCGGAGGCCCATCAGCCCCAGCATTTT

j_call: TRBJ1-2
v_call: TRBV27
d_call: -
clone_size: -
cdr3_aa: CASSLSSQEYGYTF
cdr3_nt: TGTGCCAGCAGTTTATCGTCCCAGGAATATGGCTACACCTTC

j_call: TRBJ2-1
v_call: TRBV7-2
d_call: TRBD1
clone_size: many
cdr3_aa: CASSLDRGESGFF
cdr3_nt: TGTGCCAGCAGCCTGGACAGGGGGGAGTCCGGGTTCTTC

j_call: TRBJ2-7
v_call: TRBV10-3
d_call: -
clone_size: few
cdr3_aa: CAISDSEPYEQYF
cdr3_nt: TGTGCCATCAGTGATAGCGAGCCCTACGAGCAGTACTTC

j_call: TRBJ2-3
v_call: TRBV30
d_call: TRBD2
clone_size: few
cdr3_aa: CAWSKSGGTDTQYF
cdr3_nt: TGTGCCTGGAGTAAAAGCGGGGGGACAGATACGCAGTATTTT

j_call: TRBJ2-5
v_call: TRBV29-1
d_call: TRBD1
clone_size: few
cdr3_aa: CSAGTDVQETQYF
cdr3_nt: TGCAGCGCAGGGACAGACGTCCAAGAGACCCAGTACTTC

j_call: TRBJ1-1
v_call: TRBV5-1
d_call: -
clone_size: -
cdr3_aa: CASSGSTGMNTEAFF
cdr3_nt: TGCGCCAGCAGCGGATCGACAGGCATGAACACTGAAGCTTTCTTT

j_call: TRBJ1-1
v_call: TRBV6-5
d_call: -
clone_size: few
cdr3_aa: CASSRQNLNTEAFF
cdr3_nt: TGTGCCAGCAGTCGACAGAATCTGAACACTGAAGCTTTCTTT

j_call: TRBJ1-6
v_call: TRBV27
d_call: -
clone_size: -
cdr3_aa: CASRGWGQGEHSPLHF
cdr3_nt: TGTGCCAGCAGGGGGTGGGGGCAGGGTGAGCATTCACCCCTCCACTTT

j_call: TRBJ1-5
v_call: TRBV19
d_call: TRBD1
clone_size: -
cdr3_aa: CASSLQGASNQPQHF
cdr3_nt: TGTGCCAGTAGTCTACAGGGGGCGAGCAATCAGCCCCAGCATTTT

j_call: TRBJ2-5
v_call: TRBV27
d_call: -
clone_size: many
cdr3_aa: CASSTAGTQYF
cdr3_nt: TGTGCCAGCAGCACAGCGGGGACCCAGTACTTC